This T cell receptor beta chain was captured in a study of PD-1 and CTLA-4 blockade in melanoma. The V and J ends lost 3 bases and 8 bases respectively, with 10 bases between them. The CDR3 length is 12 residues. Germline V gene sequence: CDR1 LGHDT, CDR2 YNNKEL (reference sequence). Data came from immunoSEQ multiplex PCR; TCRdb stores just in-frame clones and leaves some out. The repertoire holds about 16,000 clones, with 70% to 80% as singletons. In its sample, this clone was seen once. The clonotype was recovered from a human donor with melanoma. The sample here was CD8+ T cells from peripheral blood, taken from a patient given anti-PD-1 treatment. The chain is built from TRBV3-1 (or the pseudogene TRBV3-2) and TRBJ1-2, with D tentatively TRBD1 (5 bases). The CDR3 protein is CASSQKGYGYTF. Written as DNA, the CDR3 is TGTGCCAGCAGCCAGAAGGGGTACGGCTACACCTTC.